The next 10 T cell receptor beta chains were all read from a single sample in a study of T cell responses to AZD1222 COVID-19 vaccine. The repertoire was sequenced with immunoSEQ multiplex PCR; TCRdb's copy has only in-frame clones and lacks some. The sample gives under 200,000 clones, 90% to 95% of which show up once; approximately 2% is in the top ten. This specimen consisted of peripheral blood, obtained on day 0 of AZD1222 vaccination. All receptors derive from an adult in good health.

The genes are TRBV20-1 and TRBJ1-5; D is uncertain. V gave up 3 bases and J gave up 1 base, with 4 bases separating them. This CDR3 has 12 amino acids. The V gene's germline CDR1 is DFQATT and CDR2 SNEGSKA (reference sequence). Here the CDR3 reads CSASRSNQPQHF. The DNA for the CDR3 is TGCAGTGCTAGTCGGAGCAATCAGCCCCAGCATTTT.

The chain is built from TRBV7-2 and TRBJ1-5; the D gene is possibly TRBD1 (6 bases). This CDR3 has 15 residues. Trimming left V 5 bases short and J 7 bases short, with 18 bases between. Looked up from germline, CDR1 is SGHTA and CDR2 is FQGNSA. The DNA for the CDR3 is TGTGCCAGCAGCCCCGGACAGAGAGGGCTCCAGCCCCAGCATTTT. The encoded protein is CASSPGQRGLQPQHF.

The chain is built from TRBV6-4 and TRBJ1-1, with a tentative D call TRBD1 (5 bases). The CDR3 length is 10 residues. Germline CDR1 is MRHNA and CDR2 is SNTAGT. V was pared by 10 bases and J by 11 bases, with 14 bases between. The CDR3 loop is CATCGGEAFF. CDR3 DNA: TGTGCCACCTGTGGGGGTGAGGCTTTCTTT.

This chain connects TRBV2 to TRBJ2-2, with D uncertain. The CDR3 is 12 amino acids. Germline lookup yields CDR1 SNHLY and CDR2 FYNNEI. V lost 8 bases and J 5 bases, leaving 9 bases between the germline ends. DNA for the CDR3: TGTGCCAGCTTTGGCAGGACCGGGGAGCTGTTTTTT. The encoded protein is CASFGRTGELFF.

The chain joins TRBV30 to TRBJ1-2, with TRBD1 matching over 9 bases. The CDR3 is 15 amino acids. Unmatched junction bases numbered 7, after V lost 3 bases and J lost 2 bases. Germline-derived CDR1 and CDR2 are GTSNPN and SVGIG (reference sequence). The CDR3 DNA reads as TGTGCCTGGAGCCCGGGGACAGGGAGAAACTATGGCTACACCTTC. Encoded protein: CAWSPGTGRNYGYTF.

The J gene is TRBJ1-4, the V gene TRBV9, with a possible D match to TRBD1 (5 bases). Trimming removed 3 bases at V and 4 bases at J, with 10 bases between. Germline V gene lookup returns CDR1 SGDLS and CDR2 YYNGEE. The CDR3 covers 14 residues. The CDR3 region has the DNA TGTGCCAGCAGCGGCGGGGGGAGTAATGAAAAACTGTTTTTT. Protein product: CASSGGGSNEKLFF. The full variable domain, its missing parts supplied by reference TRBV9 and TRBJ1-4, is DSGVTQTPKHLITATGQRVTLRCSPRSGDLSVYWYQQSLDQGLQFLIQYYNGEERAKGNILERFSAQQFPDLHSELNLSSLELGDSALYFCASSGGGSNEKLFFGSGTQLSVL.

The V and J genes are TRBV6-2 or TRBV6-3 and TRBJ1-3; a possible D gene is TRBD1 (6 bases). Trimming stripped 4 bases from V and 0 bases from J, with 10 bases between. Germline loops: CDR1 MNHEY, CDR2 SVGEGT. This CDR3 has 15 amino acids. CDR3: CASSWTVFSGNTIYF. The CDR3 DNA is TGTGCCAGCAGTTGGACAGTTTTCTCTGGAAACACCATATATTTT.

The chain couples TRBV2 to TRBJ1-1; no firm D call. V lost 4 bases to trimming and J lost 4 bases, with 10 bases between them. The germline V gene encodes CDR1 SNHLY and CDR2 FYNNEI. This CDR3 spans 13 amino acids. The DNA for the CDR3 is TGTGCCAGCAGTGTGGAGTTGAGCACTGAAGCTTTCTTT. Translated, it gives CASSVELSTEAFF.

This rearrangement joins TRBV28 to TRBJ2-7; TRBD1 agrees at 7 bases. The CDR3 covers 16 residues. Trimming took 6 bases from V and 2 from J; bases not matched to a gene: 13. Germline V gene lookup returns CDR1 MDHEN and CDR2 SYDVKM. The CDR3 region has the DNA TGTGCCAGCAGATCTCCAAGGACAGGTCTTACCTACGAGCAGTACTTC. This encodes CASRSPRTGLTYEQYF.

This chain links TRBV7-8 with TRBJ2-7; D not resolved. CDR1 is SGHVS, CDR2 FQNEAQ, per germline. The germline V and J ends were trimmed by 5 bases and 2 bases, with 4 bases remaining between them. The CDR3 loop spans 11 amino acids. Written as DNA, the CDR3 is TGTGCCAGCAGCCCAGCCTACGAGCAGTACTTC. Encoded protein: CASSPAYEQYF.